These T cell receptor beta chains were read from a single sample in a study of human T cells and chemical hapten exposure. From the RACE reads, TCRdb called clonotypes with MiXCR, one entry per CDR3 protein. The sample shows 80,000 to 100,000 distinct CDR3 sequences, about 9.3% of them seen only once. The sample in question was whole blood, obtained in connection with sensitization to the hapten diphenylcyclopropenone (DPC). The origin of the receptors is a woman aged 40-49 years with alopecia areata. Some clones in this sample may be carry-over from other donors' samples. Each CDR3 is given with its conserved first and last residue. A D gene is named only where the DNA matches it firmly. Clone size is not always given. Where it is, it says once, few, many or a class for expanded clones.

D: .
J: TRBJ1-4
size: few
V: TRBV30
CDR3: CAWSPSEKLFF
DNA: TGTGCCTGGAGTCCTTCGGAAAAACTGTTTTTT

D: .
J: TRBJ1-1
size: many
V: TRBV28
CDR3: CASSGSNTEAFF
DNA: TGTGCCAGCAGTGGATCGAACACTGAAGCTTTCTTT

D: .
J: TRBJ2-7
size: .
V: TRBV2
CDR3: CASSILDTYEQYF
DNA: TGTGCCAGCAGTATCCTGGACACCTACGAGCAGTACTTC

D: .
J: TRBJ2-4
size: once
V: TRBV11-2
CDR3: CASSPQGVAINIQYF
DNA: TGTGCCAGCAGCCCGCAGGGTGTAGCAATAAACATTCAGTACTTC

D: .
J: TRBJ2-1
size: many
V: TRBV27
CDR3: CASSLGGRQGNEQFF
DNA: TGTGCCAGCAGTTTAGGCGGTAGGCAGGGCAATGAGCAGTTCTTC

D: .
J: TRBJ2-7
size: many
V: TRBV7-9
CDR3: CASSPWQSPYEQYF
DNA: TGTGCCAGCAGCCCCTGGCAGTCGCCCTACGAGCAGTACTTC

D: .
J: TRBJ2-3
size: .
V: TRBV5-6
CDR3: CASSLTNTDTQYF
DNA: TGTGCCAGCAGCTTGACGAACACAGATACGCAGTATTTT

D: TRBD1
J: TRBJ1-2
size: many
V: TRBV7-9
CDR3: CASSSLDRNYGYTF
DNA: TGTGCCAGCAGCTCACTGGACAGGAACTATGGCTACACCTTC

D: .
J: TRBJ2-1
size: few
V: TRBV20-1
CDR3: CSAKTNLGYNEQFF
DNA: TGCAGTGCCAAGACTAATTTAGGGTACAATGAGCAGTTCTTC

D: TRBD2
J: TRBJ2-1
size: .
V: TRBV12-3/TRBV12-4
CDR3: CASSGLWGLAGTYNEQFF
DNA: TGTGCCAGCAGTGGCCTCTGGGGACTAGCGGGGACTTACAATGAGCAGTTCTTC

D: .
J: TRBJ2-5
size: .
V: TRBV20-1
CDR3: CSAPTRGGSQYF
DNA: TGCAGTGCTCCCACACGGGGAGGAAGCCAGTACTTC

D: .
J: TRBJ2-7
size: few
V: TRBV20-1
CDR3: CSARDRSLEYF
DNA: TGCAGTGCTAGAGATCGTTCATTGGAGTACTTC

D: .
J: TRBJ2-3
size: many
V: TRBV28
CDR3: CASRPPPRADTQYF
DNA: TGTGCCAGCAGACCTCCCCCCAGGGCAGATACGCAGTATTTT

D: .
J: TRBJ2-2
size: .
V: TRBV5-1
CDR3: CASSLENLNTGELFF
DNA: TGCGCCAGCAGCTTGGAGAACTTGAACACCGGGGAGCTGTTTTTT

D: .
J: TRBJ2-6
size: many
V: TRBV12-3/TRBV12-4
CDR3: CASSSGAMTNVLTF
DNA: TGTGCCAGCAGTTCCGGGGCCATGACCAACGTCCTGACTTTC

D: .
J: TRBJ2-2
size: many
V: TRBV29-1
CDR3: CSVSSGDTGELFF
DNA: TGCAGCGTTTCCTCAGGGGACACCGGGGAGCTGTTTTTT

D: .
J: TRBJ2-7
size: many
V: TRBV20-1
CDR3: CSARRSGGIYEQYF
DNA: TGCAGTGCTAGGAGGTCCGGCGGGATCTACGAGCAGTACTTC

D: .
J: TRBJ2-3
size: few
V: TRBV19
CDR3: CASSSRGGTDTQYF
DNA: TGTGCCAGTAGTAGCAGAGGGGGCACAGATACGCAGTATTTT

D: .
J: TRBJ2-2
size: many
V: TRBV7-6
CDR3: CASSSLGTSNTGELFF
DNA: TGTGCCAGCAGCTCGCTAGGGACATCGAACACCGGGGAGCTGTTTTTT

D: .
J: TRBJ2-5
size: once
V: TRBV18
CDR3: CASSSKDVETQYF
DNA: TGTGCCAGCTCGTCCAAGGATGTCGAGACCCAGTACTTC

D: TRBD1
J: TRBJ2-7
size: .
V: TRBV4-1
CDR3: CANRLGQGGIYEQYF
DNA: TGCGCCAACAGACTGGGACAGGGGGGCATCTACGAGCAGTACTTC

D: .
J: TRBJ1-2
size: few
V: TRBV5-6
CDR3: CASSFGRHSIYGYTF
DNA: TGTGCCAGCAGCTTCGGACGGCACTCAATTTATGGCTACACCTTC

D: .
J: TRBJ1-6
size: many
V: TRBV27
CDR3: CASSWGGGSPLHF
DNA: TGTGCCAGCAGCTGGGGGGGCGGTTCACCCCTCCACTTT

D: .
J: TRBJ1-5
size: many
V: TRBV20-1
CDR3: CSARGGTMKAKEPQHF
DNA: TGCAGTGCTAGAGGAGGGACAATGAAAGCCAAGGAGCCCCAGCATTTT

D: .
J: TRBJ1-5
size: .
V: TRBV7-3
CDR3: CASSLMGSTGPQHF
DNA: TGTGCCAGCAGCTTAATGGGCAGCACTGGTCCCCAGCATTTT

D: TRBD1
J: TRBJ1-1
size: .
V: TRBV29-1
CDR3: CSAATGVDTEAFF
DNA: TGCAGCGCCGCGACAGGGGTGGACACTGAAGCTTTCTTT

D: .
J: TRBJ2-3
size: many
V: TRBV29-1
CDR3: CSSLYGGTDTQYF
DNA: TGCAGCTCTCTATACGGGGGCACAGATACGCAGTATTTT

D: TRBD1
J: TRBJ1-1
size: many
V: TRBV28
CDR3: CASSLAGGETEAFF
DNA: TGTGCCAGCAGTTTAGCAGGGGGCGAAACTGAAGCTTTCTTT

D: .
J: TRBJ2-2
size: few
V: TRBV15
CDR3: CATSREGVGTGELFF
DNA: TGTGCCACCAGCAGAGAGGGCGTAGGGACCGGGGAGCTGTTTTTT

D: .
J: TRBJ1-5
size: few
V: TRBV20-1
CDR3: CSASSLGQPQHF
DNA: TGCAGTGCTAGCTCTCTTGGGCAGCCCCAGCATTTT

D: .
J: TRBJ1-5
size: .
V: TRBV6-5
CDR3: CASSREGRNQPQHF
DNA: TGTGCCAGCAGTCGGGAAGGGCGCAATCAGCCCCAGCATTTT

D: TRBD1
J: TRBJ2-1
size: .
V: TRBV24-1
CDR3: CATSDVTGQGSYNEQFF
DNA: TGTGCCACCAGTGACGTAACCGGACAGGGGTCCTACAATGAGCAGTTCTTC

D: .
J: TRBJ2-2
size: many
V: TRBV4-3
CDR3: CASSQSGRNTGELFF
DNA: TGCGCCAGCAGCCAATCGGGCAGGAACACCGGGGAGCTGTTTTTT

D: .
J: TRBJ2-7
size: .
V: TRBV20-1
CDR3: CSARDSQGVSYEQYF
DNA: TGCAGTGCTAGAGATTCCCAGGGCGTCTCCTACGAGCAGTACTTC

D: .
J: TRBJ2-1
size: few
V: TRBV5-1
CDR3: CASTRQGNMNEQFF
DNA: TGCGCCAGCACCCGGCAAGGTAATATGAATGAGCAGTTCTTC